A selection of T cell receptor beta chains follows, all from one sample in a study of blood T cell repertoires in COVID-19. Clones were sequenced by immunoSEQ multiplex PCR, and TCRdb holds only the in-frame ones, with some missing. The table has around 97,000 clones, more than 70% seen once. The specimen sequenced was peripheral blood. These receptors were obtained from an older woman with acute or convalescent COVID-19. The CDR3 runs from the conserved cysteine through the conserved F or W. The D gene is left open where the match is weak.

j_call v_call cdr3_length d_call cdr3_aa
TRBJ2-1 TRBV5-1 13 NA CASSRGSDNEQFF
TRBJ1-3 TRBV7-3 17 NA CASSLSGNRGSGNTIYF
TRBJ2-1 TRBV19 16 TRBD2 CASSIVLAGRHNEQFF
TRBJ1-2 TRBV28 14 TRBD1 CASSLTGEPRGYTF
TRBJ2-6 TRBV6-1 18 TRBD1 CASSEASETGAGANVLTF
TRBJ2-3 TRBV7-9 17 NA CASSLGLGTAFTDTQYF
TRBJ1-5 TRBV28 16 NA CASSSINWGRHQPQHF
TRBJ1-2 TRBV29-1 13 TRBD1 CSATGGEANGYTF
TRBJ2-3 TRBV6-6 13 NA CASSPRGTDTQYF
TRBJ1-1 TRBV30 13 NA CAWTPQGNTEAFF
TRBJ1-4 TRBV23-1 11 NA CASSQGRKLFF
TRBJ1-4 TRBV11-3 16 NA CASSHYLTGMDEKLFF
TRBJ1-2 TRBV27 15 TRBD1 CASSWGQGGGYGYTF
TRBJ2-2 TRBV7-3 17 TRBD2 CASSSRLAGENTGELFF
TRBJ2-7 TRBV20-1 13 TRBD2 CSASGGSRYEQYF
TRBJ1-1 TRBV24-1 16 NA CATSEPKGRSDTEAFF
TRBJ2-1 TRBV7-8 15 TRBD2 CATSRGLVKGHEQFF
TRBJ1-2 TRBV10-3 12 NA CAISEDSYGYTF
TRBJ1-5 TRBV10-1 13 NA CASSDPLAQPQHF
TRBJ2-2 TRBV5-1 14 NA CASSALSGTGELFF
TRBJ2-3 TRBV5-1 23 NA CATKGDPVVQGEGVGLGTDTQYF
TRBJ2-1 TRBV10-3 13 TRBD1 CAISDGTGDEQFF
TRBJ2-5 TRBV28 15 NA CASSLGTRGRETQYF
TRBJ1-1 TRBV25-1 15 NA CASSEAGDMNTEAFF
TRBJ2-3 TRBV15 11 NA CATGGGDTQYF
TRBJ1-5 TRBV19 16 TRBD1 CASSIDATGGNQPQHF
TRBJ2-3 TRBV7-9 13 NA CASSFGRTDTQYF
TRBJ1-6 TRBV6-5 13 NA CASKKRGYSPLHF
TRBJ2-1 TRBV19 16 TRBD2 CASSRIAGGPIGEQFF
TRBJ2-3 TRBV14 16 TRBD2 CASSQGLAGALDTQYF
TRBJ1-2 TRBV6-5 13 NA CASPRGGIGGYTF
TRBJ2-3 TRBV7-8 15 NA CASSFQASATDTQYF
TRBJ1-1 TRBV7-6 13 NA CASSRIGDTEAFF
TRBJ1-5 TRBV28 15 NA CASSLAGALNQPQHF
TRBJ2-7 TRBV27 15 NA CASSLRQGWSYEQYF
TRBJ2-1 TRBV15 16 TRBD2 CATSRDRGLAGGKEFF
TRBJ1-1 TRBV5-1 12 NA CASSEEHTEAFF
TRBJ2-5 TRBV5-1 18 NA CASSLGGPGHFGQETQYF
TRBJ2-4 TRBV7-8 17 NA CASSSPRGRLAKNIQYF
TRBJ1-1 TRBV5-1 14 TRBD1 CASSLMGTGWEAFF
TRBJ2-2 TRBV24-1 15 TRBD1 CATSERQGNTGELFF
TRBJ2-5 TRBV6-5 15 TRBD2 CASTTGLAGGETQYF